This T cell receptor beta chain is drawn from a study of blood T cell repertoires in COVID-19. For the study at large: Spain, Italy and the United States supplied samples that represented acute and convalescent COVID-19. The cDNA or gDNA used as material had been derived from T cells, B-cell-depleted T cells, or PBMCs.

All enrollees were roughly 18 to 95 years old and from 24 US areas. This clone has a single count. This CDR3 is 12 amino acids long. With 11 bases removed from V and 0 bases from J, the gap between germline ends came to 10 bases. Germline V gene sequence: CDR1 SEHNR, CDR2 FQNEAQ (reference sequence). Produced via immunoSEQ multiplex PCR; TCRdb's table is partial and in-frame only. The sample shows 140,000 to 150,000 clones, roughly 90% of them seen only once. The rearrangement links TRBV7-9 to TRBJ1-1; D unclear. What was sequenced was PBMCs or T cells enriched from blood (not recorded which). The sequence was obtained from a man aged 45-60 years who had recovered from COVID-19. Written as DNA, the CDR3 is TGTGCCGCACTAATATTGAACACTGAAGCTTTCTTT. Translating it yields CAALILNTEAFF.